This T cell receptor beta chain was found in a study of regulatory T cells in long-lasting Graves disease. The CDR3 has 11 amino acids. Germline V CDR1 and CDR2: SQVTM, ANQGSEA. For TCR beta, libraries came from iRepertoire HTBI primers and Arm-PCR of CDR3 regions. Each CDR3 protein is one row after TCRdb ran MiXCR on the multiplex PCR reads. The data contain approximately 400,000 distinct CDR3 sequences, 20% of them singletons. Time point noted: persistent/refractory GD, antithyroid drugs over 5 years with positive TRAb. PBMC-derived RNA was used for the TCR library. Doctors identified Graves' disease using the American Thyroid Association guidelines.

Material: peripheral blood mononuclear cells (PBMCs), obtained when the disease was refractory, from a patient treated with antithyroid drugs. The receptor was derived from a female donor with Graves disease. The genes are TRBV29-1 and TRBJ1-1, with D maybe TRBD1 (6 bases). The CDR3 nucleotides are TGCGGAATTCGGGGGGCAACCAAAGCTTTCTTT. Protein product: CGIRGATKAFF.